A single sample is the source of the 14 T cell receptor beta chains below, sequenced in a study of blood T cell repertoires in COVID-19. The repertoire was sequenced with immunoSEQ multiplex PCR; TCRdb's copy has only in-frame clones and lacks some. The top ten clones hold 42% of a sample with some 40,000 clones, roughly four fifths of them seen once. The sample comprised peripheral blood. The receptors shown here come from a human donor in a cohort sampled during active or convalescent COVID-19. The donor label of this sample is uncertain.

The rearrangement links TRBV19 to TRBJ2-5; TRBD2 aligns across 7 bases. This CDR3 comprises 17 residues. After removal of 5 bases from V and 6 bases from J, the junction contained 18 bases not matched to a gene. Per the germline V gene, CDR1 is LNHDA and CDR2 is SQIVND (reference sequence). The CDR3 reads CASSPSPLGTTKKTQYF. For the CDR3, the DNA is TGTGCCAGTAGTCCATCCCCCCTCGGGACTACGAAAAAGACCCAGTACTTC.

The V call is TRBV7-9, the J call TRBJ2-5, with D hard to call. V lost 1 base to trimming and J lost 5 bases, with 8 bases between them. This CDR3 region has 13 residues. Germline loops: CDR1 SEHNR, CDR2 FQNEAQ (reference sequence). The CDR3 nucleotides are TGTGCCAGCAGCTTAGAAGTCGGGGAGACCCAGTACTTC. This translates into CASSLEVGETQYF.

The V and J genes are TRBV12-5 and TRBJ2-7; D might be TRBD2 (5 bases). Per germline, CDR1 LGHNT and CDR2 FRNRAP. This CDR3 spans 15 amino acids. V was shortened by 4 bases and J by 2 bases, with 15 bases between the two germline ends. The CDR3 sequence is CASGSRYGDTYEQYF. CDR3 nucleotides: TGTGCTAGTGGTTCCCGGTACGGGGATACCTACGAGCAGTACTTC.

This clone was seen only once. The CDR3 sequence: CSVGGGRMSNEKLFF. Here the CDR3 DNA reads TGCAGCGTTGGGGGAGGACGGATGTCTAATGAAAAACTGTTTTTT. The rearrangement joins TRBV29-1 to TRBJ1-4; no definite D call. The germline V gene encodes CDR1 SQVTM and CDR2 ANQGSEA. There are 15 residues in the CDR3. Deletions cut 4 bases from V and 3 bases from J, with 15 bases between.

The chain links TRBV13 to TRBJ2-7; weak D call: TRBD2 (6 bases). The V and J ends lost 8 bases and 1 base respectively, with 18 bases between them. Germline-derived CDR1 and CDR2 are PRHDT and FYEKMQ (reference sequence). The length of the CDR3 is 15 residues. This chain's CDR3 is CASATGVQGSYEQYF. CDR3 DNA sequence: TGTGCCAGCGCCACGGGGGTGCAGGGATCCTACGAGCAGTACTTC.

V usage is TRBV6-5 and J usage is TRBJ1-2; D possibly corresponds to TRBD1 (5 bases). Germline CDR1 is MNHEY and CDR2 is SVGAGI. CDR3 length: 16 residues. Trimming stripped 4 bases from V and 1 base from J, with 16 bases between. CDR3 DNA: TGTGCCAGCAGTTCGAATGTGGGGGGTGGTAACTATGGCTACACCTTC. This codes for CASSSNVGGGNYGYTF.

The count of this clone is one. The chain links TRBV9 to TRBJ1-5; TRBD1 matches 7 bases. V lost 4 bases to trimming and J lost 5 bases; unmatched junction nucleotides: 6. CDR1 is SGDLS, CDR2 YYNGEE, per germline. CDR3 length: 14 amino acids. The CDR3 here is CASSPWDRDQPQHF. CDR3 DNA: TGTGCCAGCAGCCCTTGGGACAGAGATCAGCCCCAGCATTTT. Full variable domain (missing parts from reference TRBV9 and TRBJ1-5): DSGVTQTPKHLITATGQRVTLRCSPRSGDLSVYWYQQSLDQGLQFLIQYYNGEERAKGNILERFSAQQFPDLHSELNLSSLELGDSALYFCASSPWDRDQPQHFGDGTRLSIL.

The chain is built from TRBV5-1 and TRBJ2-3; tentatively, D is TRBD2 (7 bases). This CDR3 is built from 15 residues. Germline CDR1 reads SGHRS; CDR2 reads YFSETQ. The V end lost 0 bases, the J end lost 4 bases, and 12 bases lay between the germline ends. CDR3 sequence: CASSLDRAGADTQYF. The CDR3 DNA is TGCGCCAGCAGCTTGGACAGGGCGGGGGCAGATACGCAGTATTTT.

CDR3 amino acids: CASRPPGLTFYGYTF. CDR3 nucleotides: TGTGCCAGTAGACCTCCGGGACTGACTTTCTATGGCTACACCTTC. The gene calls are TRBV19 and TRBJ1-2, with D perhaps TRBD1 (5 bases). Germline V CDR1 and CDR2: LNHDA, SQIVND (reference sequence). Trimming took off 6 bases at V and 4 bases at J, with 18 bases between the two ends. This CDR3 spans 15 amino acids.

J is TRBJ2-2 and V is TRBV5-1, with TRBD1 as a possible D gene (6 bases). The germline gives CDR1 SGHRS, CDR2 YFSETQ. CDR3 size: 14 residues. Trimming removed 0 bases from V and 7 bases from J, with 10 bases in between. The CDR3 DNA follows: TGCGCCAGCAGCTTGGGGCAGGGGATCGGGGAGCTGTTTTTT. The encoded protein is CASSLGQGIGELFF.

The rearrangement joins TRBV9 to TRBJ2-2, with TRBD2 identical over 11 bases. The CDR3 extends over 16 amino acids. V shed 0 bases, J shed 8 bases, and the junction held 6 bases outside the gene matches. CDR1 and CDR2 (germline): SGDLS, YYNGEE. CDR3 sequence: CASSVATSGKGGELFF. The CDR3, as DNA: TGTGCCAGCAGCGTAGCGACTAGCGGGAAAGGTGGGGAGCTGTTTTTT.

The chain carries TRBV25-1 and TRBJ1-2; 7 bases map to TRBD1. The CDR3 extends over 13 amino acids. Germline V gene lookup returns CDR1 MGHDK and CDR2 SYGVNS. Unmatched junction bases numbered 3, after V lost 4 bases and J lost 4 bases. CDR3 nucleotides: TGTGCCAGCAGTGGACAGGGACGCTATGGCTACACCTTC. Its translation is CASSGQGRYGYTF.

The chain employs TRBV10-3 and TRBJ2-5; 10 positions match TRBD1. J lost 4 bases, V lost 3 bases, and 5 bases had no gene match. Per germline, CDR1 ENHRY and CDR2 SYGVKD. CDR3 length: 15 amino acids. The CDR3 loop reads CAISDSDRGRETQYF. CDR3 nucleotides: TGTGCCATCAGTGATTCTGACAGGGGGCGAGAGACCCAGTACTTC.

V usage is TRBV5-1 and J usage is TRBJ1-2; 7 bases are a match to TRBD1. The CDR3 runs to 16 residues. The germline gives CDR1 SGHRS, CDR2 YFSETQ. V gave up 0 bases and J gave up 3 bases; unmatched junction bases: 8. Here the CDR3 DNA reads TGCGCCAGCAGCTTGGCCCCAGACAGGGCTGACTATGGCTACACCTTC. Translation: CASSLAPDRADYGYTF.